Below, 8 T cell receptor beta chains from the same sample are listed, as sequenced in a study of blood T cell repertoires in COVID-19. Libraries were prepared by immunoSEQ multiplex PCR; TCRdb keeps only in-frame clonotypes and omits some of them. Of roughly 340,000 clones listed, around 91% are singletons. Sequences were obtained from peripheral blood. These receptors all come from a woman aged 18-30 years who had recovered from COVID-19.

V and J are TRBV30 and TRBJ1-3; no reliable D call. Per the germline V gene, CDR1 is GTSNPN and CDR2 is SVGIG (reference sequence). The CDR3 sequence is 14 residues long. The ends were cut back, 0 bases at V and 2 bases at J, with 8 bases in the middle. DNA of the CDR3: TGTGCCTGGAGTGTAGGGAGAACTGGAAACACCATATATTTT. Translation: CAWSVGRTGNTIYF. Looking up the rest from reference TRBV30 and TRBJ1-3 gives the full variable domain: SQTIHQWPATLVQPVGSPLSLECTVEGTSNPNLYWYRQAAGRGLQLLFYSVGIGQISSEVPQNLSASRPQDRQFILSSKKLLLSDSGFYLCAWSVGRTGNTIYFGEGSWLTVV.

The rearrangement joins TRBV2 to TRBJ2-3; 10 nucleotides match TRBD1. The CDR3 consists of 13 residues. V was clipped by 7 bases and J by 7 bases; unmatched bases: 5. Germline-derived CDR1 and CDR2 are SNHLY and FYNNEI. This CDR3 reads CASKWTGGYTQYF. DNA for the CDR3: TGTGCCAGCAAATGGACAGGGGGATATACGCAGTATTTT.

The chain combines TRBV10-3 with TRBJ2-1; 11 bases are shared with TRBD2. The CDR3 is 14 residues long. Trimming removed 7 bases from V and 5 bases from J; junction bases left unmatched: 4. Germline V gene lookup returns CDR1 ENHRY and CDR2 SYGVKD. The CDR3 DNA sequence: TGTGCCATCACGGGGACTAGCGGTCACAATGAGCAGTTCTTC. Translated: CAITGTSGHNEQFF.

The gene calls are TRBV19 and TRBJ1-1; D is possibly TRBD1 (6 bases). The V end was cut by 6 bases, the J end by 2 bases, with 16 bases between. CDR1 is LNHDA, CDR2 SQIVND, per germline (reference sequence). The CDR3 is 15 residues long. CDR3 DNA sequence: TGTGCCAGTAGAGCCGACAGGTCACACAACACTGAAGCTTTCTTT. As protein: CASRADRSHNTEAFF.

The J gene is TRBJ2-1, the V gene TRBV5-1, with D perhaps matching TRBD1 (5 bases). The V gene lost 2 bases and the J gene lost 1 base, with 13 bases spanning the gap. In germline, CDR1 is SGHRS, CDR2 YFSETQ. The CDR3 has 16 residues. In nucleotides, the CDR3 is TGCGCCAGCAGCTTTAGACAGTACGGGTCCTACAATGAGCAGTTCTTC. Translating it yields CASSFRQYGSYNEQFF. The full variable domain, with the rest looked up from reference TRBV5-1 and TRBJ2-1, is KAGVTQTPRYLIKTRGQQVTLSCSPISGHRSVSWYQQTPGQGLQFLFEYFSETQRNKGNFPGRFSGRQFSNSRSEMNVSTLELGDSALYLCASSFRQYGSYNEQFFGPGTRLTVL.

The chain carries TRBV5-1 and TRBJ1-4; D uncertain. This CDR3 is 15 amino acids long. Looked up from germline, CDR1 is SGHRS and CDR2 is YFSETQ. V shed 5 bases and J shed 0 bases, with 11 bases lying between them. The CDR3 nucleotides read TGCGCCAGCAGTCCAGGCCCTTCAACTAATGAAAAACTGTTTTTT. Its protein is CASSPGPSTNEKLFF.

The gene calls are TRBV7-9 and TRBJ2-7, with a possible D match to TRBD2 (6 bases). The CDR3 contains 16 residues. Germline V gene sequence: CDR1 SEHNR, CDR2 FQNEAQ (reference sequence). The V and J ends lost 5 bases and 0 bases respectively, with 17 bases between them. The CDR3 sequence is CASSLEGGGSSYEQYV. The CDR3 coding sequence is TGTGCCAGCAGCCTGGAGGGAGGCGGTAGCTCCTACGAGCAGTACGTC.

The V gene is TRBV9, the J gene TRBJ1-5; TRBD1 matches at 8 bases. The CDR3 length is 17 residues. With V trimmed by 0 bases and J by 5 bases, 10 bases remained unmatched. Germline V CDR1 and CDR2: SGDLS, YYNGEE. The CDR3 region has the DNA TGTGCCAGCAGCGTAGATCAGGACAGGGCTCATCATCAGCCCCAGCATTTT. It specifies CASSVDQDRAHHQPQHF.